This T cell receptor beta chain was recorded in a study of blood T cells in healthy people across ages. Study-wide points: Correlation between TCR beta diversity and naive T cell percentage was strong. Unsorted PBMCs blocked a conclusive comparison of naive and antigen-experienced cells. Estimates based on one million T cells were treated as lower bounds.

V gave up 5 bases and J gave up 8 bases, with 18 bases separating them. CDR1 and CDR2 from the germline V gene are MNHEY and SVGEGT. The CDR3 extends over 14 amino acids. No fewer than 5.5 micrograms of total RNA were isolated from every sample. A second PCR of 7 to 11 cycles used a sample-barcoded 5' primer and a J-beta primer mix. TCRdb itself ran the 5' RACE reads through MiXCR, one entry per CDR3 protein. The repertoire holds 1.5 million to 2 million distinct CDR3 sequences, 49% seen once, with about 2.1% in the top ten. Details on this clonotype: The target antigen is unknown.

This clonotype originated in a middle-aged woman in good health. The gene calls are TRBV6-2 or TRBV6-3 and TRBJ1-2; D perhaps matches TRBD1 (5 bases). The material sequenced was blood. Here the CDR3 DNA reads TGTGCCAGCAGTGACCAAACCTGGGGCGGCGGCTACACCTTC. Its translation is CASSDQTWGGGYTF.